Sequencing of this TCR beta chain was carried out in a study of cytomegalovirus exposure and HLA in healthy donors. With 60 Vbeta and 13 Jbeta primers, the PCR was carried out. TCRdb's copy holds only in-frame clones and misses some; the assay was immunoSEQ multiplex PCR. The sample gives about 82,000 clones, 63% of which show up once; 15% is in the top ten. General study findings and limits: Some V segments (TRBV6-2 and TRBV6-3 among them) were excluded as indistinguishable. As was reported, the HLA-A and HLA-B alleles of most subjects were accurately predicted from TCR beta sequences.

The length of the CDR3 is 11 residues. V was shortened by 5 bases and J by 8 bases, with 7 bases between the two germline ends. Germline lookup yields CDR1 SNHLY and CDR2 FYNNEI. To note about this clone: Its antigen remains unidentified.

This sequence originates from a middle-aged woman in good health and CMV-seropositive. Sequences were obtained from PBMCs. This chain links TRBV2 with TRBJ2-1; D is unclear. Here the CDR3 reads CASSLNYEQFF. The CDR3 nucleotides are TGTGCCAGCAGTTTAAATTATGAGCAGTTCTTC.